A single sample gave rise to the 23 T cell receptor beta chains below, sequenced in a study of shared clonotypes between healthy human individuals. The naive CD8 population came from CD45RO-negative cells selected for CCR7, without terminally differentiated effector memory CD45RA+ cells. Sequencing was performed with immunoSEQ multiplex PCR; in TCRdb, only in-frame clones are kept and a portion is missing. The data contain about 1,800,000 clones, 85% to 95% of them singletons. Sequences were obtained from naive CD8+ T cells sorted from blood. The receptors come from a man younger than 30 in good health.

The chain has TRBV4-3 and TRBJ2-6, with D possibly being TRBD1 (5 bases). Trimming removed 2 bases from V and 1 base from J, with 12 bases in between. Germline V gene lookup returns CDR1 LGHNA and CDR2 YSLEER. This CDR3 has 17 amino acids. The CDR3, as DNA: TGCGCCAGCAGCCAATACCCGACAGAGTCTGGGGCCAACGTCCTGACTTTC. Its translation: CASSQYPTESGANVLTF.

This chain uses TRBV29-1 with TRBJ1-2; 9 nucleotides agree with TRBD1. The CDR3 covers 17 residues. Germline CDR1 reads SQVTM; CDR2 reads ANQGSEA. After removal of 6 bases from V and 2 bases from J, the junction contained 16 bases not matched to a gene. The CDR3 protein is CSVFNQSGTGFNYGYTF. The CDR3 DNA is TGCAGCGTCTTCAATCAATCCGGGACAGGGTTCAACTATGGCTACACCTTC.

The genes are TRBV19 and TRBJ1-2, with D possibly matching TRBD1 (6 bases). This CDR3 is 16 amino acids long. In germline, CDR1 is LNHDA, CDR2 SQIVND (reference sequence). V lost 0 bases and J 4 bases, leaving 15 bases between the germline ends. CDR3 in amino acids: CASSIDFRTASYGYTF. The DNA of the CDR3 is TGTGCCAGTAGTATAGATTTCCGGACAGCAAGCTATGGCTACACCTTC.

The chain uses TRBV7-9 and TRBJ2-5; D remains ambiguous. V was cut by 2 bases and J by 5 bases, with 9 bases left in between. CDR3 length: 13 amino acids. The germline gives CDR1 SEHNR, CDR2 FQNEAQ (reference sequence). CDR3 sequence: CASSLTLGETQYF. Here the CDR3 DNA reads TGTGCCAGCAGCTTAACTCTGGGGGAGACCCAGTACTTC. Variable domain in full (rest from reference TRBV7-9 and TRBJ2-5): DTGVSQNPRHKITKRGQNVTFRCDPISEHNRLYWYRQTLGQGPEFLTYFQNEAQLEKSRLLSDRFSAERPKGSFSTLEIQRTEQGDSAMYLCASSLTLGETQYFGPGTRLLVL.

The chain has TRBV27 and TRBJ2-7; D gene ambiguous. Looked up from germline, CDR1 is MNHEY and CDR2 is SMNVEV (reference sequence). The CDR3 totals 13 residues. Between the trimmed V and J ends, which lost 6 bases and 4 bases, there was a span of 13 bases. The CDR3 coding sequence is TGTGCCAGCAGCTCAAGGAGCACATACGAGCAGTACTTC. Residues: CASSSRSTYEQYF.

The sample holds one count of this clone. The CDR3 sequence: CASSLEKRFSYEQYF. The CDR3, as DNA: TGTGCCAGCAGCTTAGAAAAGCGTTTCTCCTACGAGCAGTACTTC. The V call is TRBV11-2, the J call TRBJ2-7; D is undetermined. The germline V gene encodes CDR1 SGHAT and CDR2 FQNNGV. Trimming took 0 bases from V and 0 from J, leaving 9 bases between them. The CDR3 is made up of 15 amino acids.

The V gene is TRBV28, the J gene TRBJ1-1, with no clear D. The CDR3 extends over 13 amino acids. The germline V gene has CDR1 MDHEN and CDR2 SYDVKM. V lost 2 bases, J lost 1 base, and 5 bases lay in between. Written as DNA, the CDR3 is TGTGCCAGCAGTTTACAGGCGAACACTGAAGCTTTCTTT. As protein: CASSLQANTEAFF.

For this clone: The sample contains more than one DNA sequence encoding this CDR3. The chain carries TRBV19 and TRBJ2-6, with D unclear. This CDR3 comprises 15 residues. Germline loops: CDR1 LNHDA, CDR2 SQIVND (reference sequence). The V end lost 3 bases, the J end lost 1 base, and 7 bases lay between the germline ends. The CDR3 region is CASSIPGSGANVLTF. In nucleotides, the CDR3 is TGTGCCAGTAGTATTCCGGGTTCTGGGGCCAACGTCCTGACTTTC.

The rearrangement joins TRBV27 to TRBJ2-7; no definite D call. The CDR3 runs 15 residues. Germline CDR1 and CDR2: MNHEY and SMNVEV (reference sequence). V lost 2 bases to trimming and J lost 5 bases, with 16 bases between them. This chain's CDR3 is CASSLTGPPAHEQYF. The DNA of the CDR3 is TGTGCCAGCAGTTTAACCGGGCCCCCCGCCCACGAGCAGTACTTC.

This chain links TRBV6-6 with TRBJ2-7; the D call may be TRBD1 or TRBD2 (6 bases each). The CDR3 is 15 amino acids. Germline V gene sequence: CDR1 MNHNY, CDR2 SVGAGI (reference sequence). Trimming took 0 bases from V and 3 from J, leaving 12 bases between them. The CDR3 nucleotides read TGTGCCAGCAGTTACTCGTCAAAGGGGGGCTACGAGCAGTACTTC. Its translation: CASSYSSKGGYEQYF.

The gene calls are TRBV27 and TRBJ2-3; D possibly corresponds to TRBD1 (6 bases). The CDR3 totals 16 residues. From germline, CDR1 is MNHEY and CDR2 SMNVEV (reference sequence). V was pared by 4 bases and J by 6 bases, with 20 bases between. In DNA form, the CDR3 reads TGTGCCAGCAGTTCCAGTTATTGGCAGGGGCACGATACGCAGTATTTT. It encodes CASSSSYWQGHDTQYF.

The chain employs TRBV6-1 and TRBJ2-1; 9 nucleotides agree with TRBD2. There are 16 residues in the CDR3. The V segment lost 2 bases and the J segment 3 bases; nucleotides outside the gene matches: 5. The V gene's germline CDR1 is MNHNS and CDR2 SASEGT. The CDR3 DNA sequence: TGTGCCAGCAGTGAAAATAGCGGGGGTCTCTACAATGAGCAGTTCTTC. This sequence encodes CASSENSGGLYNEQFF.

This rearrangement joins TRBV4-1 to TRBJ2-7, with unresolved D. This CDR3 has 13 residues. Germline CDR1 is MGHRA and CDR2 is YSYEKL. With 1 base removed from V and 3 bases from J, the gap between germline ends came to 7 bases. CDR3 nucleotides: TGCGCCAGCAGCCAAGCCCAGAACTACGAGCAGTACTTC. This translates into CASSQAQNYEQYF.

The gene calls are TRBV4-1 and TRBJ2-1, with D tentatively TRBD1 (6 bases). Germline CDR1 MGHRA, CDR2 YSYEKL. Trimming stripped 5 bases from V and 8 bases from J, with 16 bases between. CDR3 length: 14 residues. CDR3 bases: TGCGCCAGCAGCTTCGGACCAGGGGTCGATGAGCAGTTCTTC. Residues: CASSFGPGVDEQFF.

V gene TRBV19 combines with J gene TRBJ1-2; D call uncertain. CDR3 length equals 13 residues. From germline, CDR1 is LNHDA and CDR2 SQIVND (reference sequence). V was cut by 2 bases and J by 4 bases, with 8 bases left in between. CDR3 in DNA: TGTGCCAGTAGTATAATGGATTTCTATGGCTACACCTTC. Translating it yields CASSIMDFYGYTF.

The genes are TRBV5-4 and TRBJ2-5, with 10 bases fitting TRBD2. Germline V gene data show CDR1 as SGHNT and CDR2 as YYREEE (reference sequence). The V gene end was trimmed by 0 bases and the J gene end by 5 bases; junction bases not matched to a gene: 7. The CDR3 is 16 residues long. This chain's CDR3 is CASSLGSGGAVETQYF. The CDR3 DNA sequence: TGTGCCAGCAGCTTGGGCAGCGGGGGGGCCGTTGAGACCCAGTACTTC.

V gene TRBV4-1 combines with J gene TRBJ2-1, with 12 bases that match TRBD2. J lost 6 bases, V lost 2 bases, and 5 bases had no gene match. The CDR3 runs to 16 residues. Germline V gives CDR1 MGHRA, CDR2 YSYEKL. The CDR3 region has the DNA TGCGCCAGCAGCCAACTACTAGCGGGGGGCTTCAATGAGCAGTTCTTC. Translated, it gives CASSQLLAGGFNEQFF.

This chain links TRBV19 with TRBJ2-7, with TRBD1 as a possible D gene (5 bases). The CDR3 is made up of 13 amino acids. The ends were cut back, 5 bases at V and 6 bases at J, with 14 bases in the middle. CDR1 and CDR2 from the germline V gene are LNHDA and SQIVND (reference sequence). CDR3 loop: CASSPFGASEQYF. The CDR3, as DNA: TGTGCCAGTAGTCCCTTTGGGGCGTCCGAGCAGTACTTC.

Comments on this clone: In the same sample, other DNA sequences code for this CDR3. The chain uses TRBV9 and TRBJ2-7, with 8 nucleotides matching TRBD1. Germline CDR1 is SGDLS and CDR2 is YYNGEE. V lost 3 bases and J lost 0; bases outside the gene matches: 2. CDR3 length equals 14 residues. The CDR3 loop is CASSAGQASYEQYF. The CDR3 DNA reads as TGTGCCAGCAGCGCGGGACAGGCCTCCTACGAGCAGTACTTC.

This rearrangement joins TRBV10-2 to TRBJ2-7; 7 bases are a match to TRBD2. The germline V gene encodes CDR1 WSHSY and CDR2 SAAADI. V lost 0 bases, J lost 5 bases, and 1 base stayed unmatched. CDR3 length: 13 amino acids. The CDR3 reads CASSESGRDEQYF. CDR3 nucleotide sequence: TGCGCCAGCAGTGAGTCGGGGAGGGACGAGCAGTACTTC.

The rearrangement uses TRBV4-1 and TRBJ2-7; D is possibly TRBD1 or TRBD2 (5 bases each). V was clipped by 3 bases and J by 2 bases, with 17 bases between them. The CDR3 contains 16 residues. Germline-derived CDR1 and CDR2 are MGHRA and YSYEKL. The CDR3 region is CASSQVGVWGPYEQYF. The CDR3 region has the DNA TGCGCCAGCAGCCAGGTGGGGGTGTGGGGCCCCTACGAGCAGTACTTC.

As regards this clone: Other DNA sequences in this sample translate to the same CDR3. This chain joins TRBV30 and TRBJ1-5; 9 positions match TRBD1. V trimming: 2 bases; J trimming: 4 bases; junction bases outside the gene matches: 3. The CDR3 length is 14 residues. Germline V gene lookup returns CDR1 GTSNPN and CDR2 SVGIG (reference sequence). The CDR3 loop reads CAWSKGQGNQPQHF. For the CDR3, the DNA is TGTGCCTGGAGTAAGGGACAGGGTAATCAGCCCCAGCATTTT.

CDR3 amino acids: CAINRDRGRTGELFF. The CDR3 DNA reads TGTGCCATCAACCGGGACAGGGGGCGTACCGGGGAGCTGTTTTTT. The chain is built from TRBV10-3 and TRBJ2-2, with 12 bases that match TRBD1. The junction had 5 bases not matched to a gene; V was cut back by 7 bases and J by 5 bases. The CDR3 spans 15 residues. Germline V gene sequence: CDR1 ENHRY, CDR2 SYGVKD.